This T cell receptor (beta chain) was recorded in a study of blood T cell repertoires in COVID-19. The method was immunoSEQ multiplex PCR; TCRdb's version includes in-frame clones alone and lacks a portion of them. The data contain 300,000 or so clones, 80% to 90% of them singletons. The CDR3 contains 14 residues. Trimming took off 6 bases at V and 6 bases at J, with 14 bases between the two ends. CDR1 MNHEY and CDR2 SVGAGI come from the germline V gene. The sequenced material came from peripheral blood. The receptor was isolated from a middle-aged woman who had recovered from COVID-19. The chain recombines TRBV6-5 with TRBJ2-2, with TRBD1 as a possible D gene (5 bases). The CDR3 region is CASRLTSGPGELFF. The CDR3 DNA reads TGTGCCAGCAGGCTTACTTCAGGGCCCGGGGAGCTGTTTTTT.